This T cell receptor (beta chain) was recovered during a study of T cell repertoires in cytomegalovirus infection. The wider study: CMV epitopes that were recently identified and HLA-C-restricted were used alongside well-studied HLA-B-restricted ones. Study-level findings and limits: Cumulative frequency of public TCR beta families picked out carriers of CMV plus the relevant HLA. In two of eight donors, the top clonotype was HLA-C-restricted CMV-specific.

The CDR3 sequence is 15 residues long. V lost 7 bases and J lost 9; bases outside the gene matches: 15. Only a few counts were recorded for this clonotype. The antigen is unknown. TCRdb re-called the reads through MiXCR, storing one row per CDR3 protein. The data show about 400,000 distinct CDR3 sequences, about 34% seen once. The specimen was cultured PBMCs, collected from culture after CMV antigen stimulation. This sequence originates from a human donor in good health (CMV status not recorded). Some clones in this sample may be carry-over from other donors' samples. The V gene is TRBV12-3 or TRBV12-4, the J gene TRBJ2-1, with 7 bases that match TRBD2. The DNA for the CDR3 is TGTGCCAGCACGACTGAGGGAGGGTTTTCGGGTGAGCAGTTCTTC. Its translation: CASTTEGGFSGEQFF.